Below are 7 T cell receptor beta chains sequenced from a single sample in a study of early T cells in non-severe SARS-CoV-2 infection. MiXCR, run by TCRdb on the 5' RACE reads, gives a single entry per CDR3 protein. The repertoire consists of tens of thousands of distinct CDR3 sequences, with around 6.8% occurring once and the leading ten covering roughly 4.5%. The sequencing sample was made of whole blood. The receptor set was obtained from an adult who was a healthcare worker with PCR-confirmed SARS-CoV-2 infection or an uninfected control (not recorded which).

Ten or more counts support this clonotype. The V and J genes are TRBV4-3 and TRBJ2-7; D tentatively reads TRBD1 or TRBD2 (6 bases each). Trimming took 3 bases from V and 4 from J, leaving 19 bases between them. The germline V gene encodes CDR1 LGHNA and CDR2 YSLEER. The CDR3 is made up of 16 amino acids. DNA for the CDR3: TGCGCCAGCAGCCAGGACACCGGGGGCAGGCGGTACGAGCAGTACTTC. Encoded protein: CASSQDTGGRRYEQYF.

This clonotype has a handful of counts. The V gene is TRBV4-1, the J gene TRBJ1-1, with D possibly TRBD1 on 5 matching bases. This CDR3 contains 15 residues. The V gene's germline CDR1 is MGHRA and CDR2 YSYEKL. Trimming stripped 3 bases from V and 4 bases from J, with 15 bases between. The DNA of the CDR3 is TGCGCCAGCAGCCAGGGCCCCATGGGGGGCACTGAAGCTTTCTTT. Translating gives CASSQGPMGGTEAFF.

The chain is built from TRBV5-1 and TRBJ2-1; unclear D gene. Trimming took 1 base from V and 4 from J, leaving 6 bases between them. The CDR3 is 13 amino acids. Germline V lookup: CDR1 SGHRS, CDR2 YFSETQ. For the CDR3, the DNA is TGCGCCAGCAGCTTGCAGCCTTACAATGAGCAGTTCTTC. Translating gives CASSLQPYNEQFF.

Many counts were recorded for this clonotype. The V and J genes are TRBV11-2 and TRBJ1-4; no clear D gene. Trimming removed 5 bases from V and 10 bases from J, with 11 bases in between. CDR3 length: 12 residues. CDR1 is SGHAT and CDR2 is FQNNGV in the germline V gene. This CDR3 is CASSDEGVKLFF. The CDR3 DNA follows: TGTGCCAGCAGCGATGAGGGTGTAAAACTGTTTTTT.

The chain combines TRBV19 with TRBJ2-6; D is uncertain. The CDR3 loop spans 16 amino acids. CDR1 is LNHDA, CDR2 SQIVND, per germline (reference sequence). V lost 7 bases and J 0 bases, leaving 13 bases between the germline ends. This CDR3 is CASMDGWDSGANVLTF. The CDR3 coding sequence is TGTGCCAGTATGGATGGTTGGGACTCTGGGGCCAACGTCCTGACTTTC.

This clonotype came up a few times. The V gene is TRBV10-2, the J gene TRBJ1-4, with 10 bases that match TRBD1. The V gene's germline CDR1 is WSHSY and CDR2 SAAADI. There are 15 residues in the CDR3. Losses at the gene ends were 3 bases for V and 7 bases for J; bases not matched to a gene: 5. The CDR3 coding sequence is TGCGCCAGCAGTGACCAGGACAGGGGGAGTGAAAAACTGTTTTTT. The encoded protein is CASSDQDRGSEKLFF.

This clonotype was picked up many times. The chain has TRBV7-9 and TRBJ2-1; D remains ambiguous. CDR1 is SEHNR and CDR2 is FQNEAQ in the germline V gene (reference sequence). The CDR3 length is 17 residues. V shed 5 bases and J shed 0 bases, with 17 bases lying between them. The CDR3, as DNA: TGTGCCAGCAGCCCAAAGGTCAGGCTCAGCTCCTACAATGAGCAGTTCTTC. Amino acid sequence: CASSPKVRLSSYNEQFF.